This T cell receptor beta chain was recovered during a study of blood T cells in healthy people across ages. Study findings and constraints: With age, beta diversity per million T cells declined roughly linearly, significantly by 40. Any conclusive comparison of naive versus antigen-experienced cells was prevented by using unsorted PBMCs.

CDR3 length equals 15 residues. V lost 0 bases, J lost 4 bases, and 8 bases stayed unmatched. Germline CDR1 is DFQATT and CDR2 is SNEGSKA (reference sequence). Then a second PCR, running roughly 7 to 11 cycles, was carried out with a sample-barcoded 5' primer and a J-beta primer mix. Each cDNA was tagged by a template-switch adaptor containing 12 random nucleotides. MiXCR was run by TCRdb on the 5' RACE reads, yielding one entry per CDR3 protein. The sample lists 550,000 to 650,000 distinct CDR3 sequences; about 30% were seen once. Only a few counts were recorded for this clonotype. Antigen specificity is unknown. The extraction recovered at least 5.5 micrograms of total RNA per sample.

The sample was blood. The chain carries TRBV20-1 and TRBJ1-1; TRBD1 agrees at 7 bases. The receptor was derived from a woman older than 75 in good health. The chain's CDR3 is CSARDRRQGATEAFF. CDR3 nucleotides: TGCAGTGCTAGAGATAGGAGACAGGGAGCCACTGAAGCTTTCTTT.